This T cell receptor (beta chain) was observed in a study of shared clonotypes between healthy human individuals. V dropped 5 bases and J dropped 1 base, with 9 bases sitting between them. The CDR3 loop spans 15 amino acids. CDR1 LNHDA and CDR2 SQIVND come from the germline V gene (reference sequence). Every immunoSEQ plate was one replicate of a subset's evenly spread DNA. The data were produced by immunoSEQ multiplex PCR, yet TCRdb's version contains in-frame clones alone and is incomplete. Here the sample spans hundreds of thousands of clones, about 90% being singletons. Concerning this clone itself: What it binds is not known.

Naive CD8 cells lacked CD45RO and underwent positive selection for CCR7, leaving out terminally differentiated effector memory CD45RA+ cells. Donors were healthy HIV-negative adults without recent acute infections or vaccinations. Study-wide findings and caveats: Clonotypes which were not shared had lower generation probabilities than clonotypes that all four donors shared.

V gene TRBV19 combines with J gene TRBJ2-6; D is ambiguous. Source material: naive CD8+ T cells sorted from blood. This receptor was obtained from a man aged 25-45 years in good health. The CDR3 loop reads CASSHGRSGANVLTF. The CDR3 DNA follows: TGTGCCAGTAGTCATGGTCGATCTGGGGCCAACGTCCTGACTTTC.